Shown below are 7 T cell receptor beta chains from a single sample sequenced in a study of early T cells in non-severe SARS-CoV-2 infection. TCRdb reprocessed the 5' RACE reads with MiXCR, giving one entry per CDR3 protein. The table shows approximately 76,000 distinct CDR3 sequences, with around 11% occurring only once. The specimen sequenced was whole blood. The source of these receptors is an adult who was a healthcare worker with PCR-confirmed SARS-CoV-2 infection or an uninfected control (not recorded which).

This clonotype was picked up a small number of times. The rearrangement links TRBV7-3 to TRBJ2-1, with 7 bases aligning to TRBD2. The trim removed 4 bases at V and 6 bases at J, leaving 6 bases unmatched. The CDR3 sequence is 14 residues long. CDR1 is SGHTA, CDR2 FQGTGA, per germline. In DNA form, the CDR3 reads TGTGCCAGCAGCTCCGTCCCGGGAGGCAATGAGCAGTTCTTC. Translating gives CASSSVPGGNEQFF.

This clonotype has a count of ten or more. The chain uses TRBV10-3 and TRBJ2-5, with 9 bases aligning to TRBD1. J was trimmed by 4 bases and V by 6 bases; bases with no gene match: 9. Germline loops: CDR1 ENHRY, CDR2 SYGVKD. This CDR3 has 15 amino acids. The CDR3 spells CAISATGGNRETQYF. The DNA for the CDR3 is TGTGCCATCAGCGCGACAGGGGGTAACCGAGAGACCCAGTACTTC.

This clonotype was observed a handful of times. V usage is TRBV5-6 and J usage is TRBJ1-1; TRBD1 matches at 7 bases. The CDR3 runs 16 residues. Germline assignment: CDR1 SGHDT and CDR2 YYEEEE. Trimming removed 2 bases from V and 4 bases from J; junction bases left unmatched: 11. CDR3 in amino acids: CASSLTATGSITEAFF. The CDR3 bases are TGTGCCAGCAGCTTAACGGCGACAGGGAGCATCACTGAAGCTTTCTTT. The whole variable domain, filled in from reference TRBV5-6 and TRBJ1-1, reads DAGVTQSPTHLIKTRGQQVTLRCSPKSGHDTVSWYQQALGQGPQFIFQYYEEEERQRGNFPDRFSGHQFPNYSSELNVNALLLGDSALYLCASSLTATGSITEAFFGQGTRLTVV.

The DNA for the CDR3 is TGTGCCAGCAGCTCGAGCTTAAGAGCTTTCTTT. This codes for CASSSSLRAFF. The rearrangement joins TRBV7-9 to TRBJ1-1; no definite D call. The CDR3 runs to 11 residues. The germline V gene encodes CDR1 SEHNR and CDR2 FQNEAQ (reference sequence). V dropped 4 bases and J dropped 10 bases, with 10 bases sitting between them.

This chain links TRBV4-2 with TRBJ2-1, with TRBD2 matching over 15 bases. The V gene's germline CDR1 is LGHNA and CDR2 YNFKEQ. The CDR3 consists of 15 residues. With 9 bases clipped from V and 7 bases from J, the junction kept 7 bases outside the gene matches. The CDR3 DNA follows: TGTGCCAGTCGGCTCGGGACTAGCGGGGGGAATGAGCAGTTCTTC. Protein sequence: CASRLGTSGGNEQFF.

Many counts were recorded for this clonotype. The gene calls are TRBV29-1 and TRBJ1-2; D gene ambiguous. The CDR3 length is 12 residues. Deletions cut 4 bases from V and 0 bases from J, with 6 bases between. Looked up from germline, CDR1 is SQVTM and CDR2 is ANQGSEA. The CDR3: CSVVSSNYGYTF. The CDR3 DNA sequence: TGCAGCGTTGTCTCTTCTAACTATGGCTACACCTTC.

This clonotype was observed a few times. This chain links TRBV29-1 with TRBJ2-2; 14 bases are a match to TRBD2. J was trimmed by 1 base and V by 5 bases; bases with no gene match: 9. The CDR3 spans 18 residues. The germline gives CDR1 SQVTM, CDR2 ANQGSEA. The CDR3 sequence: CSVLRLAGGTLNTGELFF. Here the CDR3 DNA reads TGCAGCGTTCTCCGACTAGCGGGGGGGACGCTGAACACCGGGGAGCTGTTTTTT.